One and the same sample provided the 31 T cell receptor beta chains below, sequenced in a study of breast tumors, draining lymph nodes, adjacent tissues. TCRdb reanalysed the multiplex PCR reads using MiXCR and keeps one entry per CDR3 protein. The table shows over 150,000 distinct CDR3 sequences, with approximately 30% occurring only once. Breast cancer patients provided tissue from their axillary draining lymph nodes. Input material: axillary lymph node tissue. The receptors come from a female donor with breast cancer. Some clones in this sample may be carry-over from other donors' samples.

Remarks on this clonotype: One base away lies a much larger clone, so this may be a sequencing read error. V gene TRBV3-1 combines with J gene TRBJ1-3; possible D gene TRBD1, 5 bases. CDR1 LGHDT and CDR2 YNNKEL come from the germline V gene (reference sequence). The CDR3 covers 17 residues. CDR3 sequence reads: CAGSQDRGQGGRNTIYF. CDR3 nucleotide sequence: TGTGCCGGCAGCCAAGATCGAGGGCAGGGAGGTAGAAACACCATATATTTT. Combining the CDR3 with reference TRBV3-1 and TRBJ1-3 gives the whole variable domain DTAVSQTPKYLVTQMGNDKSIKCEQNLGHDTMYWYKQDSKKFLKIMFSYNNKELIINETVPNRFSPKSPDKAHLNLHINSLELGDSAVYFCAGSQDRGQGGRNTIYFGEGSWLTVV.

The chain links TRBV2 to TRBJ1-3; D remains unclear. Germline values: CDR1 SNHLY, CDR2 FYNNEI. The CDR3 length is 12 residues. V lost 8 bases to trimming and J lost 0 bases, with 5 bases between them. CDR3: CASDSSGNTIYF. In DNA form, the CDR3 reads TGTGCCAGCGATAGCTCTGGAAACACCATATATTTT.

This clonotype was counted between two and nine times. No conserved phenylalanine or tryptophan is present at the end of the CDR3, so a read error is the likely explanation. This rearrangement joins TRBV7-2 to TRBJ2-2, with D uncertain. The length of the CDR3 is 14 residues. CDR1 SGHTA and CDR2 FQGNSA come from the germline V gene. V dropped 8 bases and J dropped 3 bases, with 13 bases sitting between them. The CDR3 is CASSPLTDTGELFL. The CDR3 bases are TGTGCCAGCTCACCACTCACGGACACCGGGGAGCTGTTTCTT.

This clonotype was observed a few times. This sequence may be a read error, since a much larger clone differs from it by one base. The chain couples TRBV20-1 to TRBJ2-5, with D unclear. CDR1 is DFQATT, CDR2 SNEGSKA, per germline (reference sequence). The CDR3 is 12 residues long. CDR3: CSGTPYQETPYF. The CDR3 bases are TGCAGTGGTACTCCGTACCAAGAGACCCCGTACTTC.

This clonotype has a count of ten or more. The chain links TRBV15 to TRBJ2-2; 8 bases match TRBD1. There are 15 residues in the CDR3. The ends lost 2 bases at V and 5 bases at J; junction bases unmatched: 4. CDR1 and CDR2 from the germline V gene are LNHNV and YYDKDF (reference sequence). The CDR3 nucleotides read TGTGCCACCAGCAGAAGGACAGGGAGGACCGGGGAGCTGTTTTTT. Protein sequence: CATSRRTGRTGELFF.

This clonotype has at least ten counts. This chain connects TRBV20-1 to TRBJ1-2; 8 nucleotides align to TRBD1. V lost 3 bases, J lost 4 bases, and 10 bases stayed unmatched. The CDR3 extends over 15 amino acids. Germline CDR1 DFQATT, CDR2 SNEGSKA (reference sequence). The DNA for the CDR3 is TGCAGTGCTAGCGAGACAGGGGTCCCAATCTATGGCTACACCTTC. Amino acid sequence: CSASETGVPIYGYTF.

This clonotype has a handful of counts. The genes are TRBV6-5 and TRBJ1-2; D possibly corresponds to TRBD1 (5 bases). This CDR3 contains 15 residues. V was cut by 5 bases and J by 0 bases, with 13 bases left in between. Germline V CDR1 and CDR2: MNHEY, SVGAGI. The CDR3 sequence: CASSRDSVSNYGYTF. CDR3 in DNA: TGTGCCAGCAGTCGGGACTCAGTTTCTAACTATGGCTACACCTTC.

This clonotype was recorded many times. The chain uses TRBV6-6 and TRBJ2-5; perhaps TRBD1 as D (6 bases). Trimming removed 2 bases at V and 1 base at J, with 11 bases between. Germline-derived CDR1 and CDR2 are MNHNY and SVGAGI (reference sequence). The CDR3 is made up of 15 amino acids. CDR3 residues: CASSYQTRGQETQYF. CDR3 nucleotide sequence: TGTGCCAGCAGTTACCAAACCAGGGGCCAAGAGACCCAGTACTTC.

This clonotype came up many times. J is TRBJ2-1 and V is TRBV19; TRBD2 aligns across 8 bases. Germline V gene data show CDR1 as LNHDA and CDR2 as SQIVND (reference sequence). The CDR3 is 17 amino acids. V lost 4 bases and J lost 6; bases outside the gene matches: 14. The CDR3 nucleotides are TGTGCCAGTAGTAACCCGATAGCGGGATCCCTCGCCAATGAGCAGTTCTTC. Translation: CASSNPIAGSLANEQFF.

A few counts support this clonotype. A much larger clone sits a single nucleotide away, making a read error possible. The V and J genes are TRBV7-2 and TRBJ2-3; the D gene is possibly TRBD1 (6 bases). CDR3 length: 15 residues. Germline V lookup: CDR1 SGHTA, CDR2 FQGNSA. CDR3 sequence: CAGSLGGHGTDTQYF. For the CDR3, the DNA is TGTGCCGGCAGCTTAGGGGGACACGGCACAGATACGCAGTATTTT.

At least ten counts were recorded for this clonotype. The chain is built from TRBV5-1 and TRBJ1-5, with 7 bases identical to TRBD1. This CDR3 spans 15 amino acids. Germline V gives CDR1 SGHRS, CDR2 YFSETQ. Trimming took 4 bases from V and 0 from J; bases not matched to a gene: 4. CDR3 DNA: TGCGCCAGCAGCCCGGGACAGAGTAGCAATCAGCCCCAGCATTTT. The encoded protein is CASSPGQSSNQPQHF.

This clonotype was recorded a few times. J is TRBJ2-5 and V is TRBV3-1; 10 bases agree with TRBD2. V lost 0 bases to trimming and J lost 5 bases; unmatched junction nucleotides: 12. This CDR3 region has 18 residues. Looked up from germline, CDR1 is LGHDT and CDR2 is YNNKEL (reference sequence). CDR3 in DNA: TGTGCCAGCAGCCAAGATGTTTTCAGCGGGAGGGCCCCGGAGACCCAGTACTTC. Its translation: CASSQDVFSGRAPETQYF.

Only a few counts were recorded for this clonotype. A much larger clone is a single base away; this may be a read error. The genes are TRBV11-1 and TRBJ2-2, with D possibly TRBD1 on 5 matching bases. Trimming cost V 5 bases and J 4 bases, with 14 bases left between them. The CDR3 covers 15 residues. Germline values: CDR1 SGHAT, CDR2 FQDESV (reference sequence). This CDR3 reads CASSVQGSTTGELFF. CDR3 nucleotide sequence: TGTGCCAGCAGCGTTCAGGGTTCGACCACCGGGGAGCTGTTTTTT.

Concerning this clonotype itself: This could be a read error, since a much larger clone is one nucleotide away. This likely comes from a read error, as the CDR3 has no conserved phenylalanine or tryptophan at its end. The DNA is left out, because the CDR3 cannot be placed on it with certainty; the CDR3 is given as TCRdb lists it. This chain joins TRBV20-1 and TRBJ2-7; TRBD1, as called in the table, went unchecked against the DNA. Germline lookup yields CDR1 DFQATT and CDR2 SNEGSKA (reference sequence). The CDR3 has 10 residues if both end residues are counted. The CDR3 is CSAARTGEYS.

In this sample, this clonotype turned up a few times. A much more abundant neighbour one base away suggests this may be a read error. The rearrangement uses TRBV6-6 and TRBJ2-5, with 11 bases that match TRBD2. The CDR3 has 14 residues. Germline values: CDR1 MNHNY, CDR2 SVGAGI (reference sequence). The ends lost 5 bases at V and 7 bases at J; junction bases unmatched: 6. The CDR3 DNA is TGTGCCAGCAGTCGCCTAGCGGGGGGAGGGACCCAGTACTTC. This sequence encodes CASSRLAGGGTQYF.

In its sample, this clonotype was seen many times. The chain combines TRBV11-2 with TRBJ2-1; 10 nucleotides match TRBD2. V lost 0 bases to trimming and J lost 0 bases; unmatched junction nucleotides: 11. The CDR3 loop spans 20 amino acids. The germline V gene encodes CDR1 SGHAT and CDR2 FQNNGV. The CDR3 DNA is TGTGCCAGCAGCTTAGAATGGCTAGCGGGGGTTCCGAGCTCCTACAATGAGCAGTTCTTC. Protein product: CASSLEWLAGVPSSYNEQFF. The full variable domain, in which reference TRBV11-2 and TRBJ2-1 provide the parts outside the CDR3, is EAGVAQSPRYKIIEKRQSVAFWCNPISGHATLYWYQQILGQGPKLLIQFQNNGVVDDSQLPKDRFSAERLKGVDSTLKIQPAKLEDSAVYLCASSLEWLAGVPSSYNEQFFGPGTRLTVL.

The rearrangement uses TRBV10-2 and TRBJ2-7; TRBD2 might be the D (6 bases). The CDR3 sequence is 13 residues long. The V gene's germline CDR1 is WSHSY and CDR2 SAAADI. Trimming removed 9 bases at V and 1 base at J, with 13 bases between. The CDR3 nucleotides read TGCGCCAGTACCCCGGGAGTGTCCTACGAGCAGTACTTC. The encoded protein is CASTPGVSYEQYF.

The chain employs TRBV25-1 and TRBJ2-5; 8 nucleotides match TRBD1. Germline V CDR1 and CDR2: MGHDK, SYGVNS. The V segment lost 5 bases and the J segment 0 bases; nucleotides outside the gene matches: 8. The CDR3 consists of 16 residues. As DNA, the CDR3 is TGTGCCAGCAGTTACGCAGGGGGCCGTGACCAAGAGACCCAGTACTTC. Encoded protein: CASSYAGGRDQETQYF.

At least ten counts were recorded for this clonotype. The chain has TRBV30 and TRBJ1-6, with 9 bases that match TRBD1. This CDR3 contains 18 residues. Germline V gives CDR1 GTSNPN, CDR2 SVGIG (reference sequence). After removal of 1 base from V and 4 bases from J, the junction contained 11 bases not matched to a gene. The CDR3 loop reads CAWSASPGTGNYNSPLHF. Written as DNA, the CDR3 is TGTGCCTGGAGTGCCTCTCCCGGGACAGGGAATTATAATTCACCCCTCCACTTT.

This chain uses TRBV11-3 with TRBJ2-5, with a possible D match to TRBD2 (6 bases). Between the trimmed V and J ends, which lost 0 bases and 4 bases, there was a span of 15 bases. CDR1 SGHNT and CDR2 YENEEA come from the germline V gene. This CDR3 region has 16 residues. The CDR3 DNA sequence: TGTGCCAGCAGCTTAGATATCGGGGCGGGGTTAGAGACCCAGTACTTC. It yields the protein CASSLDIGAGLETQYF.

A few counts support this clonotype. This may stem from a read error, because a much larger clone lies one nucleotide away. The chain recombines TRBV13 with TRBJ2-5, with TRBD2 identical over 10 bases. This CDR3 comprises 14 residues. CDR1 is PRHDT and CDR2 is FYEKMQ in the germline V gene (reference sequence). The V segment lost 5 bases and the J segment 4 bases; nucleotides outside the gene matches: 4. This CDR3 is CASSPQREGETQYF. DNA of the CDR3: TGTGCCAGCAGCCCCCAGCGGGAGGGAGAGACCCAGTACTTC.

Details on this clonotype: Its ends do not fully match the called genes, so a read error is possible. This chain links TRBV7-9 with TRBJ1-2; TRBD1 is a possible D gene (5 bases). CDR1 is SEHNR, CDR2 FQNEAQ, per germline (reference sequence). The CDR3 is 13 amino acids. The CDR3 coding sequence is TGTGCCGGCAGCTTAGTTGGGAGGGGCGGCTACACCTTC. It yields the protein CAGSLVGRGGYTF. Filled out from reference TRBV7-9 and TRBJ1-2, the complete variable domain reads DTGVSQNPRHKITKRGQNVTFRCDPISEHNRLYWYRQTLGQGPEFLTYFQNEAQLEKSRLLSDRFSAERPKGSFSTLEIQRTEQGDSAMYLCAGSLVGRGGYTFGSGTRLTVV.

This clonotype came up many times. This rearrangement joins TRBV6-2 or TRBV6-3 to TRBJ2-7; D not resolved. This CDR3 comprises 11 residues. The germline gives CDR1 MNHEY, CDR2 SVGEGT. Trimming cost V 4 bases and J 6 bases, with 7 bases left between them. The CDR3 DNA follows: TGTGCCAGCAGTTTGTTTTTCGAGCAGTACTTC. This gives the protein CASSLFFEQYF.

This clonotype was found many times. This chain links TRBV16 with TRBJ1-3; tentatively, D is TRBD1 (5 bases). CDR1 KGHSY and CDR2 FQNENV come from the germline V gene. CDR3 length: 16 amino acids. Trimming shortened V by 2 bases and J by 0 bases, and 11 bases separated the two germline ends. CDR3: CASSQIWGNSGNTIYF. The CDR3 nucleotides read TGTGCCAGCAGCCAAATTTGGGGGAACTCTGGAAACACCATATATTTT.

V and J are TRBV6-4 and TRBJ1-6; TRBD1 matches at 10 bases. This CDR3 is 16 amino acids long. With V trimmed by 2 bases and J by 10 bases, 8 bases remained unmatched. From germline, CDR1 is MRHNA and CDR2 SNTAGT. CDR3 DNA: TGTGCCAGCAGTGACGACAGGGACAGGGGTTCCTCACCCCTCCACTTT. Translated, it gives CASSDDRDRGSSPLHF.

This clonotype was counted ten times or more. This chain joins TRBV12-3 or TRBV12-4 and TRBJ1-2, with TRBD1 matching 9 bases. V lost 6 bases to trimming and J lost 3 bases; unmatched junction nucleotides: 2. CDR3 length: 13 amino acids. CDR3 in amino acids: CASRRTGDYGYTF. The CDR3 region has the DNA TGTGCCAGCAGGCGGACAGGGGACTATGGCTACACCTTC.

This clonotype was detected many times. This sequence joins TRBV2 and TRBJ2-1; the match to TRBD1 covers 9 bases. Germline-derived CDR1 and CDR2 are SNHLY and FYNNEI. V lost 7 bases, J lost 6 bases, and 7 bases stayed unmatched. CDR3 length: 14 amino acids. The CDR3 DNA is TGTGCCAGCATGGGCGGGACAGGGATCAATGAGCAGTTCTTC. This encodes CASMGGTGINEQFF.

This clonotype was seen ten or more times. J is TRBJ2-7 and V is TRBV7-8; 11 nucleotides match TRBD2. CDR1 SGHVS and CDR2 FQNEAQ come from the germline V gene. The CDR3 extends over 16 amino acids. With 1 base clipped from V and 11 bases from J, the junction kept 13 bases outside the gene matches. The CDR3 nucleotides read TGTGCCAGCAGCTTAGTAGTGGTTGGACTAGCGGGTGGGGAGTACTTC. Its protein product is CASSLVVVGLAGGEYF.

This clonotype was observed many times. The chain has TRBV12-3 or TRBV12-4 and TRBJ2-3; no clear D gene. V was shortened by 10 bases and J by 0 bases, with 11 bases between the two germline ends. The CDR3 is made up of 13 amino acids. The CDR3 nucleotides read TGTGCCACCTCACTGGGTAGCACAGATACGCAGTATTTT. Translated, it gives CATSLGSTDTQYF.

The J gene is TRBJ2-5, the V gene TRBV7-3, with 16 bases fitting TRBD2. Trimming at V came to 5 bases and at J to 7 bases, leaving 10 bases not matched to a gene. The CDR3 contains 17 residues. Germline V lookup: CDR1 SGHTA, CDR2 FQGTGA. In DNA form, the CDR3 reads TGTGCCAGCAGCACCGGGACTAGCGGGGGGGCGGAAGGGACCCAGTACTTC. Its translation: CASSTGTSGGAEGTQYF.

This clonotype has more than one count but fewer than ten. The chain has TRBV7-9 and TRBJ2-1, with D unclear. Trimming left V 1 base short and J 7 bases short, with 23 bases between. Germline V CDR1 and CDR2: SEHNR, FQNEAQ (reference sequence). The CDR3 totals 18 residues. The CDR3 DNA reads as TGTGCCAGCAGCTTAGAACTCAGAGCCTCCAAATTCTCAAATGAGCAGTTCTTC. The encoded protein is CASSLELRASKFSNEQFF. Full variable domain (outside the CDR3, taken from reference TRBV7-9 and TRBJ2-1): DTGVSQNPRHKITKRGQNVTFRCDPISEHNRLYWYRQTLGQGPEFLTYFQNEAQLEKSRLLSDRFSAERPKGSFSTLEIQRTEQGDSAMYLCASSLELRASKFSNEQFFGPGTRLTVL.